Sequencing of this T cell receptor (beta chain) was carried out in a study of siplizumab effects on memory and regulatory T cells. Profiling relied on immunoSEQ multiplex PCR, and the TCRdb table lists in-frame clones only, not all of them. The sample holds around 110,000 clones; 90% to 95% are singletons and the top ten take roughly 1.5%. The CDR3 has 14 residues. V lost 1 base and J 6 bases, leaving 12 bases between the germline ends. CDR1 and CDR2 (germline): SGHNT, YENEEA. About this clone: Its antigen is not identified.

Study-level points and caveats: Siplizumab, the agent tested, significantly reduced alloreactive sequences traceable to unstimulated CD4+ memory cells.

The sequence was obtained from a human donor in good health. The chain employs TRBV11-3 and TRBJ1-2; no definite D call. Sequencing input: non-Treg CD4+ T cells sorted from blood. The CDR3 DNA reads TGTGCCAGCAGCTTAGCCCACCCCATGAATGGCTACACCTTC. As protein: CASSLAHPMNGYTF.